Listed here are 23 T cell receptor beta chains from one sample, sequenced in a study of CD8+CD57+ T cells in acquired aplastic anemia. All patients picked for sequencing had shown, by flow cytometry, an expansion of CD8+CD57+ cells. The study profiled TCR beta VDJ and CDR3 using genomic DNA as template. TCRdb independently ran MiXCR on the reads; one entry per CDR3 protein. The sample has roughly 240,000 distinct CDR3 sequences; 40% to 50% are singletons. The sequenced sample was sorted CD4+, CD8+, or CD8+CD57+ T cells (not recorded which) from PBMCs. These receptors were taken from a human donor with aplastic anemia.

This clonotype came up a few times. The chain has TRBV6-2 or TRBV6-3 and TRBJ1-4; D might be TRBD1 (6 bases). The CDR3 length is 18 residues. Germline CDR1 reads MNHEY; CDR2 reads SVGEGT. Between the trimmed V and J ends, which lost 2 bases and 5 bases, there was a span of 21 bases. The DNA of the CDR3 is TGTGCCAGCAGTTACGAGGCGGGCGGGGGCCCTTACAATGAAAAACTGTTTTTT. It is translated as CASSYEAGGGPYNEKLFF.

This clonotype was picked up many times. At one of its ends the junction is not consistent with the germline gene, which may arise from a read error. The chain combines TRBV7-9 with TRBJ1-1, with a tentative D call TRBD1 (5 bases). CDR3 length: 15 amino acids. Germline lookup yields CDR1 SEHNR and CDR2 FQNEAQ (reference sequence). Here the CDR3 reads CASSPRQTGNIEAFF. In nucleotides, the CDR3 is TGTGCCAGCAGCCCTAGACAGACCGGGAACATTGAAGCTTTCTTT.

In regard to this clonotype: Its ends do not fully match the called genes, so a read error is possible. The rearrangement uses TRBV11-2 and TRBJ2-4, with D perhaps given as TRBD1 or TRBD2 (5 bases each). The CDR3 is made up of 15 amino acids. Per germline, CDR1 SGHAT and CDR2 FQNNGV. The CDR3 DNA is TGTGCCGGCAGCTTAGTGGCTGAGGGGAAAAACATTCAGTACTTC. It encodes CAGSLVAEGKNIQYF. The variable domain in full, completed from reference TRBV11-2 and TRBJ2-4, reads EAGVAQSPRYKIIEKRQSVAFWCNPISGHATLYWYQQILGQGPKLLIQFQNNGVVDDSQLPKDRFSAERLKGVDSTLKIQPAKLEDSAVYLCAGSLVAEGKNIQYFGAGTRLSVL.

This clonotype was counted a few times. The chain recombines TRBV28 with TRBJ2-7; D perhaps matches TRBD2 (5 bases). This CDR3 comprises 17 residues. V lost 3 bases and J lost 3, with 21 bases in between. Germline lookup yields CDR1 MDHEN and CDR2 SYDVKM. The chain's CDR3 is CASSFVLASPFDYEQYF. CDR3 DNA sequence: TGTGCCAGCAGTTTTGTCCTCGCTAGCCCCTTCGACTACGAGCAGTACTTC. The variable domain in full, with the rest retrieved from reference TRBV28 and TRBJ2-7, is DVKVTQSSRYLVKRTGEKVFLECVQDMDHENMFWYRQDPGLGLRLIYFSYDVKMKEKGDIPEGYSVSREKKERFSLILESASTNQTSMYLCASSFVLASPFDYEQYFGPGTRLTVT.

This rearrangement joins TRBV19 to TRBJ2-5; D is perhaps TRBD2 (5 bases). Germline CDR1 is LNHDA and CDR2 is SQIVND (reference sequence). The CDR3 loop spans 15 amino acids. The V gene lost 5 bases and the J gene lost 2 bases, with 15 bases spanning the gap. CDR3 protein: CASSFRLTAQETQYF. In nucleotides, the CDR3 is TGTGCCAGTAGTTTTAGACTAACGGCACAAGAGACCCAGTACTTC.

The chain recombines TRBV19 with TRBJ2-5, with D perhaps given as TRBD1 or TRBD2 (6 bases each). Germline CDR1 reads LNHDA; CDR2 reads SQIVND (reference sequence). The CDR3 has 13 amino acids. With 3 bases removed from V and 4 bases from J, the gap between germline ends came to 9 bases. CDR3 region: CASSIGGRETQYF. The DNA of the CDR3 is TGTGCCAGTAGTATCGGGGGCAGAGAGACCCAGTACTTC.

As regards this clonotype: Since a much larger clone is just one base distant, this may be a read error. The chain recombines TRBV20-1 with TRBJ2-3; maybe TRBD2 (6 bases). Germline V gene lookup returns CDR1 DFQATT and CDR2 SNEGSKA (reference sequence). Trimming took off 5 bases at V and 2 bases at J, with 14 bases between the two ends. This CDR3 has 14 residues. The CDR3 DNA reads as TGCAGTGCTGGAGGGCAGGAAACCACAGATACGCAGTATTTT. This codes for CSAGGQETTDTQYF.

With respect to this clonotype: A much bigger clone sits one base away, suggesting this may be a read error. The chain carries TRBV5-5 and TRBJ2-5; D is possibly TRBD2 (6 bases). This CDR3 region has 16 residues. Germline CDR1 SGHKS, CDR2 YYEKEE (reference sequence). CDR3: CASSFFLQEGQETQYF. The DNA of the CDR3 is TGCGCCAGCAGCTTTTTCCTACAGGAGGGGCAAGAGACCCAGTACTTC.

The gene calls are TRBV7-9 and TRBJ2-1; 12 bases are a match to TRBD2. CDR3 size: 19 residues. Germline-derived CDR1 and CDR2 are SEHNR and FQNEAQ (reference sequence). With 3 bases clipped from V and 7 bases from J, the junction kept 16 bases outside the gene matches. CDR3 in DNA: TGTGCCAGCAGCTTGGAGCCTAGCGGGGGGGTCAGTATGGATAATGAGCAGTTCTTC. It specifies CASSLEPSGGVSMDNEQFF.

The rearrangement joins TRBV6-1 to TRBJ2-1, with D maybe TRBD2 (6 bases). V shed 5 bases and J shed 7 bases, with 18 bases lying between them. Germline loops: CDR1 MNHNS, CDR2 SASEGT. The CDR3 is 15 residues long. In nucleotides, the CDR3 is TGTGCCAGCAGTTACTGCGGGATCCGAGGGAATGAGCAGTTCTTC. Amino acids: CASSYCGIRGNEQFF.

This clonotype was detected ten times or more. The chain joins TRBV5-1 to TRBJ2-3; D remains unclear. CDR3 length: 13 amino acids. Trimming pared 3 bases from V and 4 bases from J, leaving 9 bases between. Looked up from germline, CDR1 is SGHRS and CDR2 is YFSETQ. The CDR3 sequence: CASSYGPADTQYF. CDR3 nucleotides: TGCGCCAGCAGCTACGGACCAGCAGATACGCAGTATTTT.

J is TRBJ1-2 and V is TRBV7-9, with D possibly TRBD1 on 6 matching bases. Germline CDR1 is SEHNR and CDR2 is FQNEAQ (reference sequence). V gave up 1 base and J gave up 4 bases, with 16 bases separating them. This CDR3 has 16 residues. Here the CDR3 DNA reads TGTGCCAGCAGCTTAGTTGGGTCAGGGGACGGCTATGGCTACACCTTC. Translation: CASSLVGSGDGYGYTF.

There are many counts of this clonotype. This rearrangement joins TRBV10-3 to TRBJ2-7, with a weak D call TRBD2 (5 bases). CDR1 ENHRY and CDR2 SYGVKD come from the germline V gene. This CDR3 has 14 residues. Trimming shortened V by 5 bases and J by 4 bases, and 15 bases separated the two germline ends. For the CDR3, the DNA is TGTGCCATCAGTTCGTACGGGGTATGGTACGAGCAGTACTTC. This gives the protein CAISSYGVWYEQYF.

The sample holds a few counts of this clonotype. The V and J genes are TRBV19 and TRBJ2-7; 9 bases are shared with TRBD1. The CDR3 is 16 amino acids. V shed 3 bases and J 5 bases; nucleotides not matched to a gene: 11. Germline CDR1 is LNHDA and CDR2 is SQIVND (reference sequence). The CDR3 here is CASSIRPGQGFHEQYF. The CDR3 DNA sequence: TGTGCCAGTAGTATTAGGCCGGGACAGGGTTTCCACGAGCAGTACTTC. The full variable domain, its missing parts supplied by reference TRBV19 and TRBJ2-7, is DGGITQSPKYLFRKEGQNVTLSCEQNLNHDAMYWYRQDPGQGLRLIYYSQIVNDFQKGDIAEGYSVSREKKESFPLTVTSAQKNPTAFYLCASSIRPGQGFHEQYFGPGTRLTVT.

The rearrangement joins TRBV29-1 to TRBJ1-1, with unresolved D. The germline CDR1 and CDR2 sequences are SQVTM and ANQGSEA. The ends were cut back, 4 bases at V and 8 bases at J, with 8 bases in the middle. CDR3 length equals 10 residues. CDR3 coding DNA: TGCAGCGTTGTGAAAGGGGAAGCTTTCTTT. Residues: CSVVKGEAFF.

As to this clonotype: This clone may be a read error of a much larger clone one base away. The chain has TRBV19 and TRBJ1-2, with no clear D. Germline V gives CDR1 LNHDA, CDR2 SQIVND (reference sequence). Trimming took 10 bases from V and 6 from J, leaving 21 bases between them. The CDR3 is made up of 14 amino acids. The CDR3 DNA is TGTGCCACTCATGGAGGAGGTCGACGCGATGGCTACACCTTC. Translating it yields CATHGGGRRDGYTF. The full variable domain, its missing parts supplied by reference TRBV19 and TRBJ1-2, is DGGITQSPKYLFRKEGQNVTLSCEQNLNHDAMYWYRQDPGQGLRLIYYSQIVNDFQKGDIAEGYSVSREKKESFPLTVTSAQKNPTAFYLCATHGGGRRDGYTFGSGTRLTVV.

This clonotype has ten or more counts. The chain recombines TRBV6-4 with TRBJ1-4; TRBD1 matches at 8 bases. Germline V CDR1 and CDR2: MRHNA, SNTAGT. With V trimmed by 2 bases and J by 7 bases, 6 bases remained unmatched. The CDR3 loop spans 15 amino acids. The CDR3 DNA reads as TGTGCCAGCAGTGACATCCGGACAGGGTTTGAAAAACTGTTTTTT. Translation: CASSDIRTGFEKLFF.

This clonotype appeared many times. The genes are TRBV6-6 and TRBJ2-2; D gene unclear. V lost 6 bases to trimming and J lost 6 bases, with 5 bases between them. The CDR3 loop spans 11 amino acids. In germline, CDR1 is MNHNY, CDR2 SVGAGI (reference sequence). This CDR3 is CASSPSGELFF. The DNA of the CDR3 is TGTGCCAGCAGCCCATCCGGGGAGCTGTTTTTT.

This clonotype was counted only a few times. This chain joins TRBV27 and TRBJ2-7, with 7 bases fitting TRBD1. Germline assignment: CDR1 MNHEY and CDR2 SMNVEV (reference sequence). This CDR3 has 14 residues. The V gene end was trimmed by 6 bases and the J gene end by 2 bases; junction bases not matched to a gene: 7. The CDR3 DNA sequence: TGTGCCAGCAGAAGACAGGGATCCCCCTACGAGCAGTACTTC. Protein sequence: CASRRQGSPYEQYF.

Worth noting for this clonotype: One end of the junction does not line up with germline, which may come from a read error. The chain is built from TRBV7-7 and TRBJ1-2; D unclear. The CDR3 is 14 amino acids. Germline V gives CDR1 SSHAT, CDR2 FNYEAQ (reference sequence). CDR3 coding DNA: TGCGCTAGCAGCTTACGATGGTCCGCAGATGGCTACACCTTC. It encodes CASSLRWSADGYTF.

With respect to this clonotype: The junction and the germline gene differ at one end; a read error may be behind it. This chain links TRBV5-1 with TRBJ1-1; D is undetermined. CDR3 size: 15 residues. CDR1 is SGHRS, CDR2 YFSETQ, per germline. The CDR3 loop is CASSGPRTVNTEAFF. CDR3 DNA sequence: TGTGCCAGCAGCGGTCCAAGGACGGTGAACACTGAAGCTTTCTTT.

Many counts were recorded for this clonotype. The chain carries TRBV4-2 and TRBJ2-1; the D call may be TRBD1 or TRBD2 (5 bases each). The germline V gene encodes CDR1 LGHNA and CDR2 YNFKEQ. This CDR3 is 16 amino acids long. Trimming took off 3 bases at V and 14 bases at J, with 26 bases between the two ends. CDR3 residues: CASSQGDLGLAVLEFF. DNA for the CDR3: TGTGCCAGCAGCCAGGGGGACCTTGGGCTAGCAGTGTTGGAGTTCTTC.

The genes are TRBV5-1 and TRBJ2-3; TRBD2 matches 11 bases. Trimming removed 4 bases from V and 0 bases from J; junction bases left unmatched: 4. CDR3 size: 16 residues. Germline V gene data show CDR1 as SGHRS and CDR2 as YFSETQ. The chain's CDR3 is CASSPTSGASTDTQYF. Here the CDR3 DNA reads TGCGCCAGCAGCCCGACTAGCGGGGCTAGCACAGATACGCAGTATTTT.